What follows are 9 T cell receptor delta chains derived from one specimen sequenced in a study of gamma-delta T cells after stem cell transplantation. TCRdb used CATT to re-call clones from the RT-PCR reads. The sample records approximately 3,000 delta-chain clones, about 1.5% being singletons. Material for sequencing was gamma-delta T cells. These receptors were collected from a human donor. It is not recorded whose cells these are; they may come from a transplant donor.

The gene calls are TRDV2 and TRDJ1; 7 positions match TRDD3. V dropped 3 bases and J dropped 0; count of bases not matched to a gene: 6. Germline-derived CDR1 and CDR2 are GEAIGNYY and EKD. CDR3 length: 15 residues. CDR3 sequence (DNA): TGTGCCTGTGACTCACTGGGGATCCACACCGATAAACTCATCTTT. Translating gives CACDSLGIHTDKLIF.

This clone was seen more than once but under ten times. The protein held in TCRdb is that of a much larger clone and does not match this DNA's translation at residue 14, likely because of a read error; the protein shown is translated from the DNA. The chain employs TRDV2 and TRDJ1; TRDD3 agrees at 11 bases. Germline CDR1 reads GEAIGNYY; CDR2 reads EKD. V dropped 0 bases and J dropped 4; count of bases not matched to a gene: 15. The CDR3 runs 19 residues. The CDR3 here is CACDTVLLGDTQNRDKLIF. Here the CDR3 DNA reads TGTGCCTGTGACACCGTACTCCTGGGGGATACTCAGAACCGCGATAAACTCATCTTT.

This clone has more than one count but fewer than ten. The TCRdb protein, from a much larger clone, departs from this DNA's translation at residue 4, likely by read error; the protein shown derives from the DNA. This chain joins TRDV2 and TRDJ1; D may be TRDD2 (8 bases). Germline values: CDR1 GEAIGNYY, CDR2 EKD. Trimming pared 5 bases from V and 9 bases from J, leaving 27 bases between. The CDR3 runs to 16 residues. CDR3 amino acids: CACATVGDLPMGELIF. The CDR3 DNA is TGTGCCTGTGCCACGGTGGGGGACCTTCCTATGGGGGAACTCATCTTT.

A word on this clone: A far more abundant clone sits one base away, making this likely a read error. This CDR3 is also generated by other DNA sequences in the sample. This sequence joins TRDV2 and TRDJ1; maybe TRDD3 (5 bases). The CDR3 extends over 17 amino acids. Germline V CDR1 and CDR2: GEAIGNYY, EKD. DNA of the CDR3: TGTGCCTGTGACACCGTTGGGGTCGGATTATACACCGATAAGCTCATCTTT. This sequence encodes CACDTVGVGLYTDKLIF.

Of note for this clone: The protein TCRdb gives is from a much larger clone and does not agree with this DNA's translation at residue 7, likely a read error; the protein shown here comes from the DNA. The chain links TRDV2 to TRDJ1, with a weak D call TRDD3 (5 bases). CDR3 length equals 17 residues. From germline, CDR1 is GEAIGNYY and CDR2 EKD. Written as DNA, the CDR3 is TGCGCCTGTGACACAGTGGAGGATATAAGGTCCACCGATAAACTCATCTTT. Translated: CACDTVEDIRSTDKLIF.

About this clone: TCRdb pairs this DNA with a much larger clone's protein that differs at residue 3, likely a read error; the protein shown was translated from the DNA. This chain connects TRDV2 to TRDJ1; 11 positions agree with TRDD3. CDR3 length: 16 residues. Per germline, CDR1 GEAIGNYY and CDR2 EKD. The trim removed 9 bases at V and 1 base at J, leaving 12 bases unmatched. Here the CDR3 DNA reads TGTGCCCCTTACGGGGTGGGGGATACGCTCACCGATAAACTCATCTTT. Protein sequence: CAPYGVGDTLTDKLIF.

This clone has just a few counts. TCRdb's protein, taken from a much larger clone, differs from this DNA's translation at residue 8, likely owing to a read error; the protein displayed comes from the DNA. The rearrangement links TRDV2 to TRDJ1; D possibly corresponds to TRDD3 (6 bases). There are 17 residues in the CDR3. Germline CDR1 reads GEAIGNYY; CDR2 reads EKD. V lost 0 bases to trimming and J lost 1 base, with 17 bases between them. For the CDR3, the DNA is TGTGCCTGTGACACCGTTTATAAGGGGGGAACCACCGATAAACTCATCTTT. Translated: CACDTVYKGGTTDKLIF.

This clone was picked up a small number of times. This chain joins TRDV2 and TRDJ1; TRDD3 is a possible D gene (5 bases). The V and J ends lost 0 bases and 2 bases respectively, with 18 bases between them. The CDR3 runs 17 residues. Germline V gene lookup returns CDR1 GEAIGNYY and CDR2 EKD. The CDR3 spells CACDTVGGSVGTDKLIF. DNA of the CDR3: TGTGCCTGTGACACCGTCGGGGGGTCCGTGGGTACCGATAAACTCATCTTT.

For this clone: A read error likely explains why the TCRdb protein, taken from a much larger clone, differs from this DNA's translation at residue 9; the protein shown is translated from the DNA. The chain links TRDV2 to TRDJ1, with D possibly being TRDD3 (6 bases). Germline V gene data show CDR1 as GEAIGNYY and CDR2 as EKD. The CDR3 is 18 amino acids. V was trimmed by 0 bases and J by 0 bases, leaving 19 bases between them. The CDR3 reads CACDTVGGPLGYTDKLIF. CDR3 in DNA: TGTGCCTGTGACACCGTAGGGGGACCGCTAGGGTACACCGATAAACTCATCTTT.